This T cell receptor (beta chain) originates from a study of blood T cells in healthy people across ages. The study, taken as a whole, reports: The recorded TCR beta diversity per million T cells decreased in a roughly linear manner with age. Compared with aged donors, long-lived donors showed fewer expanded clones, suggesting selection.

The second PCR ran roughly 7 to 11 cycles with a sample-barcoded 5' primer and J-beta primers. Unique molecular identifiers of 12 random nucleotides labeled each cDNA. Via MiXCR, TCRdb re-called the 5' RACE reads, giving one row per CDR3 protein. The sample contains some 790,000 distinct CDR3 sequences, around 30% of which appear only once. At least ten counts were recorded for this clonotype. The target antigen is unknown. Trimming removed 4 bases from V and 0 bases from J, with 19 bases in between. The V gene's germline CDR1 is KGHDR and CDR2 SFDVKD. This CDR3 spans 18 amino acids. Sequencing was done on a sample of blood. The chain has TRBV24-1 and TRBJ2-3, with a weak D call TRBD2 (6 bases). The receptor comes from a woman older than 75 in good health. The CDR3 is CATSDPTGTSSSTDTQYF. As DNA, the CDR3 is TGTGCCACCAGTGACCCAACCGGGACTTCCTCTAGCACAGATACGCAGTATTTT.